This T cell receptor beta chain came from a study of blood T cell repertoires in COVID-19. TCRdb's table, derived via immunoSEQ multiplex PCR, lists solely in-frame clones and lacks some. Altogether around 250,000 clones are present, approximately 89% being singletons, with the ten largest covering approximately 2.7%. Per germline, CDR1 SNHLY and CDR2 FYNNEI. V was clipped by 4 bases and J by 8 bases; unmatched bases: 7. This CDR3 has 15 residues. Sequencing was performed on PBMCs or T cells enriched from blood (not recorded which). This rearrangement joins TRBV2 to TRBJ2-1; 11 positions match TRBD2. The sequence was collected from a man between 40 and 49 years old who had been exposed to COVID-19. In DNA, the CDR3 is TGTGCCAGCAGTGCCTTGACTAGCGGGATTCATGAGCAGTTCTTC. Its translation: CASSALTSGIHEQFF.